This TCR beta chain was identified in a study of CD8 T cells in acute hepatitis C reinfection. Study conclusions and caveats: All groups preferentially used TRBV04 and TRBV06, which was not due to overrepresentation in the naive pool. Regardless of outcome, more than ten public clonotypes appeared, one using V04-02/J02-02. Alphabeta pairing of public clonotypes could not be determined from bulk TCRbeta data.

Here immunoSEQ multiplex PCR was the method, and the copy in TCRdb shows in-frame clones only, minus some. The data contain 35,000 to 40,000 clones, just under 90% of them singletons. As to time point: naive CD8 control sorted from an acute-time-point sample. CDR1 is SGHAT and CDR2 is FQNNGV in the germline V gene. This CDR3 is 17 amino acids long. Unmatched junction bases numbered 17, after V lost 5 bases and J lost 5 bases. With respect to this clone: No antigen is known for it.

The origin of this receptor is a man between 25 and 39 years old with chronic hepatitis C. Sequencing used naive CD8+ T cells from PBMCs. This chain connects TRBV11-2 to TRBJ2-5; the match to TRBD1 covers 7 bases. In DNA form, the CDR3 reads TGTGCCAGCAGCCCATGGGGGATAGGGGGCCTTGGGGAGACCCAGTACTTC. Amino acid sequence: CASSPWGIGGLGETQYF. Full variable domain (missing parts from reference TRBV11-2 and TRBJ2-5): EAGVAQSPRYKIIEKRQSVAFWCNPISGHATLYWYQQILGQGPKLLIQFQNNGVVDDSQLPKDRFSAERLKGVDSTLKIQPAKLEDSAVYLCASSPWGIGGLGETQYFGPGTRLLVL.